This TCR beta chain came from a study of T cells in Graves' hyperthyroidism and ophthalmopathy. General study results and limits: The model predicted ophthalmopathy a median about 6.6 months before onset. Most thyroid-expanded clonotypes above 0.001 were also found in blood.

In this sample, this clonotype turned up many times. Its specificity is unknown. One end of the junction fails to match germline, which may point to a read error. The CDR3 has 14 residues. CDR1 SSHAT and CDR2 FNYEAQ come from the germline V gene (reference sequence). Amplified TCR beta CDR3 regions came from RNA transcripts. Using the HTBI primer set, a first-round RT-PCR was run on the TCR CDR3. A single record per CDR3 protein comes from TCRdb applying MiXCR to the multiplex PCR reads. The sample carries about 740,000 distinct CDR3 sequences, around 15% recorded once. The chain couples TRBV7-7 to TRBJ2-7; TRBD1 is a possible D gene (5 bases). Sequencing was performed on blood. This clonotype was obtained from a young woman with Graves' hyperthyroidism. In DNA, the CDR3 is TGTGCTAGCAGCCGTTCTGAACAGGCCCACGAGCAGTACTTC. Protein sequence: CASSRSEQAHEQYF. Full variable domain (missing parts from reference TRBV7-7 and TRBJ2-7): GAGVSQSPRYKVTKRGQDVTLRCDPISSHATLYWYQQALGQGPEFLTYFNYEAQPDKSGLPSDRFSAERPEGSISTLTIQRTEQRDSAMYRCASSRSEQAHEQYFGPGTRLTVT.